These 29 T cell receptor beta chains share one sample of origin, sequenced in a study of cytomegalovirus exposure and HLA in healthy donors. The study ran its PCR with 60 Vbeta and 13 Jbeta primers. Repertoires were generated with immunoSEQ multiplex PCR, while TCRdb's copy carries only in-frame clones and drops some. The data hold under 300,000 clones, with about 80% observed a single time. Material: PBMCs. These receptor sequences come from a woman between 55 and 75 years old in good health and CMV-seropositive.

This chain connects TRBV30 to TRBJ2-7; TRBD1 matches at 9 bases. Unmatched junction bases numbered 6, after V lost 3 bases and J lost 6 bases. Germline loops: CDR1 GTSNPN, CDR2 SVGIG (reference sequence). The length of the CDR3 is 13 residues. The CDR3 loop is CAWSPGTGFEQYF. The CDR3 DNA reads TGTGCCTGGAGCCCAGGGACAGGGTTCGAGCAGTACTTC.

The chain is built from TRBV9 and TRBJ2-5; 11 bases are shared with TRBD2. Germline CDR1 is SGDLS and CDR2 is YYNGEE. The CDR3 is 15 residues long. The junction had 3 bases not matched to a gene; V was cut back by 0 bases and J by 5 bases. As DNA, the CDR3 is TGTGCCAGCAGCGTAGCTAGCGGGAGGACGGAGACCCAGTACTTC. Protein sequence: CASSVASGRTETQYF. Together with reference TRBV9 and TRBJ2-5, the CDR3 gives the full variable domain: DSGVTQTPKHLITATGQRVTLRCSPRSGDLSVYWYQQSLDQGLQFLIQYYNGEERAKGNILERFSAQQFPDLHSELNLSSLELGDSALYFCASSVASGRTETQYFGPGTRLLVL.

Turning to this clone: The junction differs from germline at one of its ends, possibly a read error. J is TRBJ1-1 and V is TRBV6-1, with 8 bases matching TRBD1. The germline CDR1 and CDR2 sequences are MNHNS and SASEGT. There are 10 residues in the CDR3. CDR3 nucleotides: TGTGCCAGCAGTGAGGGACAGGCCAATTTT. Protein sequence: CASSEGQANF.

This chain joins TRBV28 and TRBJ2-3; 10 bases line up with TRBD2. CDR3 size: 15 residues. J lost 6 bases, V lost 11 bases, and 14 bases had no gene match. Germline assignment: CDR1 MDHEN and CDR2 SYDVKM. CDR3 protein: CASQRGGSGMDTQYF. CDR3 DNA sequence: TGTGCCTCCCAGCGGGGGGGATCGGGCATGGATACGCAGTATTTT. Filled out from reference TRBV28 and TRBJ2-3, the complete variable domain reads DVKVTQSSRYLVKRTGEKVFLECVQDMDHENMFWYRQDPGLGLRLIYFSYDVKMKEKGDIPEGYSVSREKKERFSLILESASTNQTSMYLCASQRGGSGMDTQYFGPGTRLTVL.

V usage is TRBV4-1 and J usage is TRBJ2-7; 7 nucleotides match TRBD2. This CDR3 has 16 residues. Germline V gene sequence: CDR1 MGHRA, CDR2 YSYEKL. V trimming: 4 bases; J trimming: 0 bases; junction bases outside the gene matches: 9. The CDR3 here is CASSLSVAGSSYEQYF. In nucleotides, the CDR3 is TGCGCCAGCAGCCTTTCCGTAGCGGGCAGCTCCTACGAGCAGTACTTC.

On this clone itself: This sample also contains other DNA sequences that code for the same CDR3. This chain connects TRBV9 to TRBJ2-1; 7 bases agree with TRBD2. The CDR3 loop spans 15 amino acids. The germline CDR1 and CDR2 sequences are SGDLS and YYNGEE. The J segment lost 2 bases and the V segment lost 2 bases, leaving 4 bases of the junction unmatched. The CDR3 nucleotides read TGTGCCAGCAGCGTGGGCCTAGCGGCCTACAATGAGCAGTTCTTC. This codes for CASSVGLAAYNEQFF. The variable domain in full, with the rest retrieved from reference TRBV9 and TRBJ2-1, is DSGVTQTPKHLITATGQRVTLRCSPRSGDLSVYWYQQSLDQGLQFLIQYYNGEERAKGNILERFSAQQFPDLHSELNLSSLELGDSALYFCASSVGLAAYNEQFFGPGTRLTVL.

The rearrangement links TRBV11-2 to TRBJ2-7, with TRBD1 matching over 7 bases. After removal of 3 bases from V and 2 bases from J, the junction contained 10 bases not matched to a gene. The CDR3 spans 16 residues. CDR1 is SGHAT, CDR2 FQNNGV, per germline. CDR3 sequence (DNA): TGTGCCAGCAGCTTCCGGAGAGTCGGGACAGCCTACGAGCAGTACTTC. Its protein product is CASSFRRVGTAYEQYF.

The V and J genes are TRBV7-6 and TRBJ1-1, with D maybe TRBD1 (6 bases). CDR1 SGHVS and CDR2 FNYEAQ come from the germline V gene. V was trimmed by 4 bases and J by 0 bases, leaving 12 bases between them. The length of the CDR3 is 15 residues. Here the CDR3 DNA reads TGTGCCAGCAGCTCTAGACAGGCGATGAACACTGAAGCTTTCTTT. Translated, it gives CASSSRQAMNTEAFF.

The J gene is TRBJ1-4, the V gene TRBV5-1; weak D call: TRBD1 (6 bases). Germline CDR1 is SGHRS and CDR2 is YFSETQ. V was shortened by 4 bases and J by 4 bases, with 11 bases between the two germline ends. The CDR3 is 14 amino acids. The CDR3 DNA is TGCGCCAGCAGCAGGACAGACAGTAATGAAAAACTGTTTTTT. This translates into CASSRTDSNEKLFF.

This chain links TRBV18 with TRBJ1-1; D is possibly TRBD1 (5 bases). The germline V and J ends were trimmed by 6 bases and 7 bases, with 18 bases remaining between them. The CDR3 runs 14 residues. Germline lookup yields CDR1 KGHSH and CDR2 LQKENI. CDR3 sequence: CASSPGLWGGEAFF. The CDR3 DNA reads TGTGCCAGCTCCCCCGGTTTATGGGGGGGTGAAGCTTTCTTT. Complete variable domain (other parts from reference TRBV18 and TRBJ1-1): NAGVMQNPRHLVRRRGQEARLRCSPMKGHSHVYWYRQLPEEGLKFMVYLQKENIIDESGMPKERFSAEFPKEGPSILRIQQVVRGDSAAYFCASSPGLWGGEAFFGQGTRLTVV.

The table lists this clone with a few counts. Here the CDR3 DNA reads TGTGCCAGCAGCAAATATCGGACAGGGGTACGTCAGCCCCAGCATTTT. Translated: CASSKYRTGVRQPQHF. This chain uses TRBV21-1 with TRBJ1-5; the table's D call, TRBD1, has no DNA check behind it. TRBV21-1 is shown as a pseudogene. This CDR3 has 16 residues.

This clone has a single count. The chain has TRBV9 and TRBJ1-2, with 9 bases fitting TRBD1. The CDR3 runs to 15 residues. The trim removed 3 bases at V and 2 bases at J, leaving 5 bases unmatched. In germline, CDR1 is SGDLS, CDR2 YYNGEE. The CDR3 sequence is CASSGNRGPNYGYTF. The CDR3 region has the DNA TGTGCCAGCAGCGGAAACAGGGGGCCCAACTATGGCTACACCTTC. Together with reference TRBV9 and TRBJ1-2, the CDR3 gives the full variable domain: DSGVTQTPKHLITATGQRVTLRCSPRSGDLSVYWYQQSLDQGLQFLIQYYNGEERAKGNILERFSAQQFPDLHSELNLSSLELGDSALYFCASSGNRGPNYGYTFGSGTRLTVV.

This clone was detected once. The CDR3 DNA reads TGTGCCAGCAGTGAAGAGGGGCCCTATAATTCACCCCTCCACTTT. Translating it yields CASSEEGPYNSPLHF. The chain recombines TRBV2 with TRBJ1-6, with D possibly being TRBD1 (5 bases). The CDR3 contains 15 residues. The germline V gene has CDR1 SNHLY and CDR2 FYNNEI. The germline V and J ends were trimmed by 1 base and 2 bases, with 6 bases remaining between them.

The V gene is TRBV5-4, the J gene TRBJ2-1, with 7 bases aligning to TRBD2. Trimming took 4 bases from V and 0 from J; bases not matched to a gene: 1. Germline CDR1 is SGHNT and CDR2 is YYREEE (reference sequence). The CDR3 is 14 residues long. CDR3 nucleotide sequence: TGTGCCAGCAGCCGGGGGGACTCCTACAATGAGCAGTTCTTC. Protein product: CASSRGDSYNEQFF.

This rearrangement joins TRBV28 to TRBJ1-2, with 9 nucleotides matching TRBD1. V lost 0 bases, J lost 3 bases, and 2 bases stayed unmatched. The CDR3 spans 15 residues. The germline V gene has CDR1 MDHEN and CDR2 SYDVKM. The CDR3 region has the DNA TGTGCCAGCAGTTTATGGGACAGGGGCTACTATGGCTACACCTTC. This gives the protein CASSLWDRGYYGYTF.

This chain connects TRBV5-1 to TRBJ1-2; 10 bases are shared with TRBD1. This CDR3 has 15 residues. Germline CDR1 is SGHRS and CDR2 is YFSETQ. V lost 4 bases, J lost 0 bases, and 3 bases stayed unmatched. The CDR3 loop is CASSVGQGPNYGYTF. The CDR3 nucleotides are TGCGCCAGCAGCGTGGGACAGGGGCCTAACTATGGCTACACCTTC.

This clone is a singleton in its sample. The chain employs TRBV5-6 and TRBJ2-3; D is uncertain. V was trimmed by 0 bases and J by 8 bases, leaving 4 bases between them. This CDR3 is 11 amino acids long. Germline V lookup: CDR1 SGHDT, CDR2 YYEEEE. The CDR3 bases are TGTGCCAGCAGCTTGGCCAGTACGCAGTATTTT. It encodes CASSLASTQYF.

The chain carries TRBV15 and TRBJ2-3; D gene unclear. V dropped 5 bases and J dropped 0 bases, with 12 bases sitting between them. Germline V gene sequence: CDR1 LNHNV, CDR2 YYDKDF (reference sequence). There are 15 residues in the CDR3. CDR3 DNA: TGTGCCACCAGCGGCCAGGTCCATAGCACAGATACGCAGTATTTT. This encodes CATSGQVHSTDTQYF.

This chain joins TRBV29-1 and TRBJ1-3, with D perhaps matching TRBD1 (5 bases). CDR1 is SQVTM and CDR2 is ANQGSEA in the germline V gene. This CDR3 is built from 14 residues. V lost 6 bases and J lost 3, with 15 bases in between. CDR3 DNA sequence: TGCAGCGTCGCGGGGACGGTAGATGGAAACACCATATATTTT. It specifies CSVAGTVDGNTIYF.

The chain joins TRBV4-2 to TRBJ1-2, with TRBD1 matching 10 bases. CDR1 LGHNA and CDR2 YNFKEQ come from the germline V gene. The CDR3 is made up of 15 amino acids. J gave up 5 bases and V 4 bases, and 7 bases lay outside the gene matches. In DNA form, the CDR3 reads TGTGCCAGCAGCCCCCGGACAGGGGGAACATATGGCTACACCTTC. Amino acids: CASSPRTGGTYGYTF.

This clone has a single count. The chain uses TRBV28 and TRBJ2-5; D remains ambiguous. CDR1 is MDHEN and CDR2 is SYDVKM in the germline V gene. The CDR3 has 17 amino acids. V shed 4 bases and J shed 5 bases, with 23 bases lying between them. The CDR3 DNA reads as TGTGCCAGCAGTTCCTCTAGAAATGGCCTGTCCCCGGAGACCCAGTACTTC. This gives the protein CASSSSRNGLSPETQYF.

This clone has just one count. The rearrangement links TRBV7-2 to TRBJ2-1, with 8 bases matching TRBD2. This CDR3 has 12 residues. The germline V gene has CDR1 SGHTA and CDR2 FQGNSA. V dropped 4 bases and J dropped 7; count of bases not matched to a gene: 0. The CDR3 region is CASSSSGNEQFF. The CDR3 DNA sequence: TGTGCCAGCAGCTCTAGCGGGAATGAGCAGTTCTTC. Looking up the rest from reference TRBV7-2 and TRBJ2-1 gives the full variable domain: GAGVSQSPSNKVTEKGKDVELRCDPISGHTALYWYRQSLGQGLEFLIYFQGNSAPDKSGLPSDRFSAERTGGSVSTLTIQRTQQEDSAVYLCASSSSGNEQFFGPGTRLTVL.

The J gene is TRBJ2-1, the V gene TRBV28; D is unclear. Trimming took off 4 bases at V and 8 bases at J, with 12 bases between the two ends. The germline CDR1 and CDR2 sequences are MDHEN and SYDVKM. The CDR3 covers 13 residues. The DNA of the CDR3 is TGTGCCAGCAGTTCCGTTGGCGGCTATGAGCAGTTCTTC. Protein sequence: CASSSVGGYEQFF.

The rearrangement links TRBV7-3 to TRBJ2-7; 9 positions agree with TRBD2. Per the germline V gene, CDR1 is SGHTA and CDR2 is FQGTGA. V was clipped by 2 bases and J by 7 bases; unmatched bases: 15. The CDR3 covers 17 residues. The CDR3 DNA reads TGTGCCAGCAGCTTAGTCCGTGGCGGGAGGGCCCTAGGGGAGCAGTACTTC. This translates into CASSLVRGGRALGEQYF.

The chain recombines TRBV6-1 with TRBJ1-1, with D hard to call. Germline V gene data show CDR1 as MNHNS and CDR2 as SASEGT. With 6 bases removed from V and 1 base from J, the gap between germline ends came to 9 bases. This CDR3 is 13 amino acids long. DNA for the CDR3: TGTGCCAGCAGGGGAGGTTCGAACACTGAAGCTTTCTTT. Translation: CASRGGSNTEAFF.

This clone showed up just a few times. The CDR3 is CASSLDISYEQYF. CDR3 in DNA: TGTGCCAGCAGCTTAGACATCTCCTACGAGCAGTACTTC. This chain connects TRBV7-6 to TRBJ2-7; unclear D gene. This CDR3 is built from 13 residues. V was pared by 1 base and J by 0 bases, with 4 bases between. CDR1 and CDR2 (germline): SGHVS, FNYEAQ. The entire variable domain, with the rest obtained from reference TRBV7-6 and TRBJ2-7, is as follows: GAGVSQSPRYKVTKRGQDVALRCDPISGHVSLYWYRQALGQGPEFLTYFNYEAQQDKSGLPNDRFSAERPEGSISTLTIQRTEQRDSAMYRCASSLDISYEQYFGPGTRLTVT.

The chain carries TRBV6-5 and TRBJ1-1; perhaps TRBD1 as D (5 bases). The CDR3 extends over 12 amino acids. The germline V and J ends were trimmed by 2 bases and 7 bases, with 8 bases remaining between them. Germline V CDR1 and CDR2: MNHEY, SVGAGI. CDR3 coding DNA: TGTGCCAGCAGTTACAGGGGCGGTGAAGCTTTCTTT. It yields the protein CASSYRGGEAFF.

This sequence joins TRBV7-8 and TRBJ2-2; tentative D call: TRBD2 (6 bases). V lost 3 bases and J lost 0, with 8 bases in between. The germline CDR1 and CDR2 sequences are SGHVS and FQNEAQ. The CDR3 runs to 15 residues. DNA for the CDR3: TGTGCCAGCAGCTTTGGGGGGTCGAACACCGGGGAGCTGTTTTTT. Amino acid sequence: CASSFGGSNTGELFF.

Here the CDR3 reads CASSLGQLNSEQYF. The CDR3 region has the DNA TGTGCCAGCAGCTTGGGGCAACTAAACAGCGAGCAGTACTTC. The chain has TRBV7-3 and TRBJ2-7, with a possible D match to TRBD1 (5 bases). Germline V gives CDR1 SGHTA, CDR2 FQGTGA. Trimming removed 3 bases from V and 6 bases from J, with 15 bases in between. This CDR3 spans 14 amino acids.